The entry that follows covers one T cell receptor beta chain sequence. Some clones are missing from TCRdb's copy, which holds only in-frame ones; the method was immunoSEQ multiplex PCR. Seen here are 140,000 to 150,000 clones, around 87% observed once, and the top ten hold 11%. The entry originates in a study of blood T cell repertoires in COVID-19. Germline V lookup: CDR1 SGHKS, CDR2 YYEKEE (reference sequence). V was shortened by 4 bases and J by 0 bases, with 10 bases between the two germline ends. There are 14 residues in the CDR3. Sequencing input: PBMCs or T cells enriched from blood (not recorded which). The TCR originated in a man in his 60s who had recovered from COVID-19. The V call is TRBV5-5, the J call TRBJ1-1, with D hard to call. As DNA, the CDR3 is TGTGCCAGCAGCATAGCCGCTATGAACACTGAAGCTTTCTTT. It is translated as CASSIAAMNTEAFF.